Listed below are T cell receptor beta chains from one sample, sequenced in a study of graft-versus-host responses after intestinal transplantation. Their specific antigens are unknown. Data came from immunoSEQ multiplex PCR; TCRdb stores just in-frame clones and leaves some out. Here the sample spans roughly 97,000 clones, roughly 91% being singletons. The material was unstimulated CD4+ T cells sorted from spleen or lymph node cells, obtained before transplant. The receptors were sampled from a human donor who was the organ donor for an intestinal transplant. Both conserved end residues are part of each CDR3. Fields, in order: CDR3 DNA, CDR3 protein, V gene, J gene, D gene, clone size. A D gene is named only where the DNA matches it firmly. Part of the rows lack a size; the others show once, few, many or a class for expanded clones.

cdr3_nt: TGTGCCAGCAGCTTAGAGCGGGGGGGCACAGATACGCAGTATTTT
cdr3_aa: CASSLERGGTDTQYF
v_call: TRBV7-2
j_call: TRBJ2-3
d_call: TRBD2
clone_size: NA

cdr3_nt: TGCGCCAGCAGCCAAGAGTTAAGACGGGTCAATCAGCCCCAGCATTTT
cdr3_aa: CASSQELRRVNQPQHF
v_call: TRBV4-3
j_call: TRBJ1-5
d_call: NA
clone_size: NA

cdr3_nt: TGTGCCAGCAGCGTTTTAGCGGGGGGGCGGAATGAGCAGTTCTTC
cdr3_aa: CASSVLAGGRNEQFF
v_call: TRBV9
j_call: TRBJ2-1
d_call: TRBD2
clone_size: NA

cdr3_nt: TGTGCCAGCAGCTTCGACCCCGGGACAGATACGCAGTATTTT
cdr3_aa: CASSFDPGTDTQYF
v_call: TRBV7-3
j_call: TRBJ2-3
d_call: NA
clone_size: NA

cdr3_nt: TGTGCCAGCAGTTTGCGGGTTTCGTCCTACGAGCAGTACTTC
cdr3_aa: CASSLRVSSYEQYF
v_call: TRBV27
j_call: TRBJ2-7
d_call: NA
clone_size: once

cdr3_nt: TGTGCCAGCAGCCGCAAAGCGGGACAAGGGATCCACGAGCAGTACTTC
cdr3_aa: CASSRKAGQGIHEQYF
v_call: TRBV4-2
j_call: TRBJ2-7
d_call: NA
clone_size: NA

cdr3_nt: TGCGCCAGCAGCCCAGGGGCTCATACCTACGAGCAGTACTTC
cdr3_aa: CASSPGAHTYEQYF
v_call: TRBV4-1
j_call: TRBJ2-7
d_call: NA
clone_size: NA

cdr3_nt: TGTGCCAGCTCACCACCTATAAACACTGAAGCTTTCTTT
cdr3_aa: CASSPPINTEAFF
v_call: TRBV18
j_call: TRBJ1-1
d_call: NA
clone_size: once

cdr3_nt: TGTGCCTGGAGTCCCATCGGGACTTCTACCTACAATGAGCAGTTCTTC
cdr3_aa: CAWSPIGTSTYNEQFF
v_call: TRBV30
j_call: TRBJ2-1
d_call: NA
clone_size: NA

cdr3_nt: TGTGCCAGTCACAGGGTAGATAGCTATGGCTACACCTTC
cdr3_aa: CASHRVDSYGYTF
v_call: TRBV19
j_call: TRBJ1-2
d_call: NA
clone_size: NA

cdr3_nt: TGTGCCAGCAGCCCAATCAGACAGGACACCGGGGAGCTGTTTTTT
cdr3_aa: CASSPIRQDTGELFF
v_call: TRBV7-2
j_call: TRBJ2-2
d_call: NA
clone_size: NA

cdr3_nt: TGTGCCAGCTCACCACTGGACAGGGAGGTCGAGCAGTACTTC
cdr3_aa: CASSPLDREVEQYF
v_call: TRBV18
j_call: TRBJ2-7
d_call: TRBD1
clone_size: once

cdr3_nt: TGTGCCAGCAGCGCAGTAGAGGGGACAGGGGGGCATGGCTACACCTTC
cdr3_aa: CASSAVEGTGGHGYTF
v_call: TRBV11-2
j_call: TRBJ1-2
d_call: TRBD1
clone_size: NA

cdr3_nt: TGTGCCAGCAGTTTAGTCCAGGGCCTAGGAAACACCATATATTTT
cdr3_aa: CASSLVQGLGNTIYF
v_call: TRBV27
j_call: TRBJ1-3
d_call: NA
clone_size: NA

cdr3_nt: TGTGCCAGCAGTTTACTTGGACAGGGGCATAATGGCTACACCTTC
cdr3_aa: CASSLLGQGHNGYTF
v_call: TRBV27
j_call: TRBJ1-2
d_call: TRBD1
clone_size: NA

cdr3_nt: TGTGCCAGCCAGGGGACAGGGAGCGCTGGAAACACCATATATTTT
cdr3_aa: CASQGTGSAGNTIYF
v_call: TRBV6-1
j_call: TRBJ1-3
d_call: TRBD1
clone_size: NA

cdr3_nt: TGTGCCAGCAGTTACCTGGACAGCATCTATGGCTACACCTTC
cdr3_aa: CASSYLDSIYGYTF
v_call: TRBV6-6
j_call: TRBJ1-2
d_call: NA
clone_size: NA

cdr3_nt: TGTGCCAGCAGCTCAGACAGGGGGCAGGTCTATGGCTACACCTTC
cdr3_aa: CASSSDRGQVYGYTF
v_call: TRBV6-5
j_call: TRBJ1-2
d_call: TRBD1
clone_size: NA

cdr3_nt: TGTGCCAGCAGCCCCAAGCCGCGGGGTTTTCTTCGGGAACTGTTTTTT
cdr3_aa: CASSPKPRGFLRELFF
v_call: TRBV7-9
j_call: TRBJ1-4
d_call: NA
clone_size: few

cdr3_nt: TGTGCCAGCAGTTCAACCTCGACAGTACACGCTGGCTACACCTTC
cdr3_aa: CASSSTSTVHAGYTF
v_call: TRBV6-5
j_call: TRBJ1-2
d_call: NA
clone_size: NA

cdr3_nt: TGTGCCAGCAGTTATCGTCAGGGGGCCGGGGAGCTGTTTTTT
cdr3_aa: CASSYRQGAGELFF
v_call: TRBV6-6
j_call: TRBJ2-2
d_call: TRBD1
clone_size: once

cdr3_nt: TGTGCCAGCAAGACAGGGATCGGGAATGAGCAGTTCTTC
cdr3_aa: CASKTGIGNEQFF
v_call: TRBV6-1
j_call: TRBJ2-1
d_call: TRBD1
clone_size: NA

cdr3_nt: TGTGCCAGCAGGGAACAGGGGGCCAGCTATGGCTACACCTTC
cdr3_aa: CASREQGASYGYTF
v_call: TRBV6-6
j_call: TRBJ1-2
d_call: TRBD1
clone_size: few

cdr3_nt: TGTGCCAGCAGTTTAGGAGGGGGGGCCTACGAGCAGTACTTC
cdr3_aa: CASSLGGGAYEQYF
v_call: TRBV27
j_call: TRBJ2-7
d_call: NA
clone_size: once

cdr3_nt: TGTGCCAGCAGCTCACCGCTAGCGGGGGAGACCCAGTACTTC
cdr3_aa: CASSSPLAGETQYF
v_call: TRBV5-4
j_call: TRBJ2-5
d_call: TRBD2
clone_size: few

cdr3_nt: TGTGCCAGCAGTTACCGACGGGGTAGAATGCAAGAGACCCAGTACTTC
cdr3_aa: CASSYRRGRMQETQYF
v_call: TRBV6-5
j_call: TRBJ2-5
d_call: NA
clone_size: NA

cdr3_nt: TGTGCCAGCAGCTTAGTGATCGGAGTCCCGGGGCAAGAGACCCAGTACTTC
cdr3_aa: CASSLVIGVPGQETQYF
v_call: TRBV7-2
j_call: TRBJ2-5
d_call: NA
clone_size: NA

cdr3_nt: TGTGCCAGCAGCCACACACAGAATTCACCCCTCCACTTT
cdr3_aa: CASSHTQNSPLHF
v_call: TRBV14
j_call: TRBJ1-6
d_call: NA
clone_size: NA

cdr3_nt: TGTGCCAGCTCACCTTACAGGGGGAGGAATGAGCAGTTCTTC
cdr3_aa: CASSPYRGRNEQFF
v_call: TRBV18
j_call: TRBJ2-1
d_call: TRBD1
clone_size: once

cdr3_nt: TGCAGCACTCCTGCAACTTCGACAATGAACACTGAAGCTTTCTTT
cdr3_aa: CSTPATSTMNTEAFF
v_call: TRBV29-1
j_call: TRBJ1-1
d_call: NA
clone_size: NA